This T cell receptor (beta chain) is from a study of T-cell memory formation after mild COVID-19. Study observations and caveats: In pre-infection memory, a portion of responding clones appeared, which suggested that cross-reactive memory joined.

This CDR3 is built from 15 residues. Germline CDR1 and CDR2: DFQATT and SNEGSKA (reference sequence). The V gene lost 5 bases and the J gene lost 0 bases, with 11 bases spanning the gap. This clonotype was counted between two and nine times. The antigen remains unidentified. TCRdb used MiXCR to reprocess the 5' RACE reads, holding one entry per CDR3 protein. The table records 150,000 to 200,000 distinct CDR3 sequences, about a third of them present only once. The source is an adult woman who had mild COVID-19 (a few samples of this study predate the infection). Cell type and time point are not known. Sequencing used PBMCs or a T cell subset sorted from them (not recorded which). The rearrangement links TRBV20-1 to TRBJ1-6; D gene unclear. For the CDR3, the DNA is TGCAGTGCTTCGCATAGTGGCTCCTATAATTCACCCCTCCACTTT. Protein product: CSASHSGSYNSPLHF.